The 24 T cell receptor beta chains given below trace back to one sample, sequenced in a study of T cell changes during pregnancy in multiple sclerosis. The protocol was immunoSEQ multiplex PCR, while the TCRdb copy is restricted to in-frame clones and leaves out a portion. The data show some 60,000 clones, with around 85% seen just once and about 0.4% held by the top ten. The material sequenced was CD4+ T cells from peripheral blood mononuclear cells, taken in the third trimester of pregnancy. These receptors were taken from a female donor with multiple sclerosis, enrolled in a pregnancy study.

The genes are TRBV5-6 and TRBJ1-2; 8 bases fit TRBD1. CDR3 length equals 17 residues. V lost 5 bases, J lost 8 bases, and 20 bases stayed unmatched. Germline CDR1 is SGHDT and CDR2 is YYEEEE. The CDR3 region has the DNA TGTGCCAGCAGGTTCCCCTATGACAGGGGTAGTCTCTACGGCTACACCTTC. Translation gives CASRFPYDRGSLYGYTF.

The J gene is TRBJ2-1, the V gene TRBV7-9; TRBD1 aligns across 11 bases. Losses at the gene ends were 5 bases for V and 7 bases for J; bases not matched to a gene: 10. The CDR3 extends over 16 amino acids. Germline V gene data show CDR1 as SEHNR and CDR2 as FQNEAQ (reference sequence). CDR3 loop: CASSRHGTGGMNEQFF. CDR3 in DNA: TGTGCCAGCAGCCGTCACGGGACAGGGGGAATGAATGAGCAGTTCTTC.

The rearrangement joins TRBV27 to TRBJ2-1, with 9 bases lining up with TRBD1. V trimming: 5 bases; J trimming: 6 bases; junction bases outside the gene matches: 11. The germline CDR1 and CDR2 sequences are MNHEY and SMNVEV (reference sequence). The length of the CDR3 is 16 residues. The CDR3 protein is CASSPNGQGFFNEQFF. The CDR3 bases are TGTGCCAGCAGTCCCAATGGACAGGGGTTTTTCAATGAGCAGTTCTTC.

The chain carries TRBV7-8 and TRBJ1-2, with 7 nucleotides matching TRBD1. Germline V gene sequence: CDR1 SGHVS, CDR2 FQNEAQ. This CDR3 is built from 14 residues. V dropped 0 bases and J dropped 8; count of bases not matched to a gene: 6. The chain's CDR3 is CASSLARTGEGYTF. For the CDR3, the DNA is TGTGCCAGCAGCTTAGCCCGTACAGGGGAAGGCTACACCTTC.

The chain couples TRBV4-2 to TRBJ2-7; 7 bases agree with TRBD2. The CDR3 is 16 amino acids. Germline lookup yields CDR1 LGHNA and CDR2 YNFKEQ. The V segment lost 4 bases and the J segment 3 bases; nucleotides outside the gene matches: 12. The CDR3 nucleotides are TGTGCCAGCAGCCGCGCGTTGGGGACTAAAATCTACGAGCAGTACTTC. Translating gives CASSRALGTKIYEQYF.

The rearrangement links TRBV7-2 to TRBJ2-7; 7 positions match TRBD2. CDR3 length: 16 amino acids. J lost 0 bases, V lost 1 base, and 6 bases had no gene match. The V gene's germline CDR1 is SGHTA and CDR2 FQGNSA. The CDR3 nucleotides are TGTGCCAGCAGCTTAGAATGGACTAGTATCTCCTACGAGCAGTACTTC. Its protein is CASSLEWTSISYEQYF.

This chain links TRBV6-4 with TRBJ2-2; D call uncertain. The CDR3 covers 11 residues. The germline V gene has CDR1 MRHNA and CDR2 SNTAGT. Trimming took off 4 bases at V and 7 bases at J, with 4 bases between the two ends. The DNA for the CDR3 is TGTGCCAGCAGTGCGGGCGGGGAGCTGTTTTTT. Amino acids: CASSAGGELFF.

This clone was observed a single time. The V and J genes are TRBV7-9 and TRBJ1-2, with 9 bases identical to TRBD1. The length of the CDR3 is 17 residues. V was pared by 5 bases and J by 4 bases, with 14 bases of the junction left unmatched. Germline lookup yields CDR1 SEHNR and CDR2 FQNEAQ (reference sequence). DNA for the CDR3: TGTGCCAGCAGCCCTCTGGTTAGGACAGGGGTTACCTATGGCTACACCTTC. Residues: CASSPLVRTGVTYGYTF.

CDR3 sequence reads: CASSDRQGWGEQYF. The CDR3 region has the DNA TGCGCCAGCAGTGATCGACAGGGTTGGGGTGAGCAGTACTTC. The rearrangement uses TRBV10-1 and TRBJ2-7; 7 positions agree with TRBD1. V dropped 3 bases and J dropped 7; count of bases not matched to a gene: 9. This CDR3 spans 14 amino acids. Germline CDR1 and CDR2: WNHNN and SYGVQD (reference sequence).

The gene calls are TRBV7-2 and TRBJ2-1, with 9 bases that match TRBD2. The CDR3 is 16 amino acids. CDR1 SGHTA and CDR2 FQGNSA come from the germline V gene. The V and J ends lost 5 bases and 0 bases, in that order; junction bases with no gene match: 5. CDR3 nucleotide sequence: TGTGCCAGCAGCCGAGTAGCGGGGGACTCCTACAATGAGCAGTTCTTC. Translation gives CASSRVAGDSYNEQFF.

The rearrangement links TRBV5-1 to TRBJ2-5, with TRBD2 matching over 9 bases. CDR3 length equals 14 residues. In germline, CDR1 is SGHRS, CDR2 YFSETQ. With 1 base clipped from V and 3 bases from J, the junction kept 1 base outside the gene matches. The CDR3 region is CASSLRLAEETQYF. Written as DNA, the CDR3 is TGCGCCAGCAGCTTGCGACTAGCGGAAGAGACCCAGTACTTC.

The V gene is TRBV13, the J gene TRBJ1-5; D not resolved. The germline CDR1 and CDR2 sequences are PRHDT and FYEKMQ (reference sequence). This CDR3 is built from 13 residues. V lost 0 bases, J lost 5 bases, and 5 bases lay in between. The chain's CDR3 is CASSLGSDQPQHF. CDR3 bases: TGTGCCAGCAGCTTAGGGTCGGATCAGCCCCAGCATTTT. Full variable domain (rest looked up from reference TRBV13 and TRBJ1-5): AAGVIQSPRHLIKEKRETATLKCYPIPRHDTVYWYQQGPGQDPQFLISFYEKMQSDKGSIPDRFSAQQFSDYHSELNMSSLELGDSALYFCASSLGSDQPQHFGDGTRLSIL.

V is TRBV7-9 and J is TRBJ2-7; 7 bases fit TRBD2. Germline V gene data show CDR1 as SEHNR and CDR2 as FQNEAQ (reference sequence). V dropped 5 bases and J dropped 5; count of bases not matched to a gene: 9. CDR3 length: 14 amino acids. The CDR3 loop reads CASSPGEGPNEQYF. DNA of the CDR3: TGTGCCAGCAGCCCGGGGGAGGGCCCTAACGAGCAGTACTTC.

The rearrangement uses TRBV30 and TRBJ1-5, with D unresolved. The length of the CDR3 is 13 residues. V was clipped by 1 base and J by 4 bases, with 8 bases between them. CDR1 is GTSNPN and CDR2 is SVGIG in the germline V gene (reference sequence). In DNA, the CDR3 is TGTGCCTGGAGTGGGCCCGCTAATCAGCCCCAGCATTTT. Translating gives CAWSGPANQPQHF.

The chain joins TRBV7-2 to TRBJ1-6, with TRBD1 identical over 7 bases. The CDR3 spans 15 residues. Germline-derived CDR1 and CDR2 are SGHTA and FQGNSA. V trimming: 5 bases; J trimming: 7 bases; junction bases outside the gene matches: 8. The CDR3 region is CASSPEGQLNSPLHF. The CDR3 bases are TGTGCCAGCAGCCCGGAGGGACAGCTAAATTCACCCCTCCACTTT.

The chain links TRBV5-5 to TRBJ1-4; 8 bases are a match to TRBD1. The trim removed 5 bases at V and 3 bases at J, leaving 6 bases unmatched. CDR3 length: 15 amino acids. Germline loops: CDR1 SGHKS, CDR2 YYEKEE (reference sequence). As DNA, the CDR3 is TGTGCCAGCAGTACGCTACAGGGGGCTAATGAAAAACTGTTTTTT. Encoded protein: CASSTLQGANEKLFF.

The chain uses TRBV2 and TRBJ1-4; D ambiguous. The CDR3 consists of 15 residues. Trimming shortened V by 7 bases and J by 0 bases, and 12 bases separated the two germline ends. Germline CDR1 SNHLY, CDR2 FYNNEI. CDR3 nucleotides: TGTGCCAGCATACGTCAACTTGCAACTAATGAAAAACTGTTTTTT. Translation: CASIRQLATNEKLFF.

The CDR3 nucleotides are TGTGCCAGCAGCGTAGGTCCAGCGGGAGCTGGGGCTGATACGCAGTATTTT. This translates into CASSVGPAGAGADTQYF. This chain connects TRBV9 to TRBJ2-3; TRBD2 matches at 8 bases. The J segment lost 6 bases and the V segment lost 0 bases, leaving 12 bases of the junction unmatched. The CDR3 has 17 amino acids. From germline, CDR1 is SGDLS and CDR2 YYNGEE.

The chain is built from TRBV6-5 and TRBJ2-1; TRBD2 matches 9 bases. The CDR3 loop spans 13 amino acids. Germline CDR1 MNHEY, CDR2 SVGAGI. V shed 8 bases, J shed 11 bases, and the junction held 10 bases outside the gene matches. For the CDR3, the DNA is TGTGCCAGCCTAGGAGCTAGCGGGGCTAAGCAGTTCTTC. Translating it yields CASLGASGAKQFF.

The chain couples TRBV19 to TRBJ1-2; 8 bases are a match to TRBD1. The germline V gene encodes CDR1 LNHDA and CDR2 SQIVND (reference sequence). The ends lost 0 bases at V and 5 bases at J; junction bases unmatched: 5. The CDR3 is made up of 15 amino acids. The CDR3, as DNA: TGTGCCAGTAGTATAGACGCGACAGGGGCATATGGCTACACCTTC. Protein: CASSIDATGAYGYTF. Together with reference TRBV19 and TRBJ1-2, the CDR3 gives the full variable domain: DGGITQSPKYLFRKEGQNVTLSCEQNLNHDAMYWYRQDPGQGLRLIYYSQIVNDFQKGDIAEGYSVSREKKESFPLTVTSAQKNPTAFYLCASSIDATGAYGYTFGSGTRLTVV.

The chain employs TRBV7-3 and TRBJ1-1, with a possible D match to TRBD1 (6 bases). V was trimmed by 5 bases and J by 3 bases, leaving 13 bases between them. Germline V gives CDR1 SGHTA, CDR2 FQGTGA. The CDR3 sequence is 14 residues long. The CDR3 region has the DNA TGTGCCAGCAGCGAGGGACACAAGGACACTGAAGCTTTCTTT. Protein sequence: CASSEGHKDTEAFF.

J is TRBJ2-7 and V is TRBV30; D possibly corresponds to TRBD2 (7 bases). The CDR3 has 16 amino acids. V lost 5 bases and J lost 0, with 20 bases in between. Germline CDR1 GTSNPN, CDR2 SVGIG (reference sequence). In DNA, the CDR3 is TGTGCCTGGCAGGGAGGTGGGAGGGGGAACTCCTACGAGCAGTACTTC. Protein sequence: CAWQGGGRGNSYEQYF.

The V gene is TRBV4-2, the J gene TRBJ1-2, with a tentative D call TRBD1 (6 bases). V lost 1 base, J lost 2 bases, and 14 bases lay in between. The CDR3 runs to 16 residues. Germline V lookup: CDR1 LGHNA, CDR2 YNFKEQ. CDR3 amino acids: CASSQAPQGPNYGYTF. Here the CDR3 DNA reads TGTGCCAGCAGCCAAGCCCCACAGGGACCCAACTATGGCTACACCTTC.

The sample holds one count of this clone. DNA of the CDR3: TGTGCCAGCAGTGAGGGGGGACTGAGCTATGGCTACACCTTC. It yields the protein CASSEGGLSYGYTF. The gene calls are TRBV6-1 and TRBJ1-2, with D maybe TRBD1 (5 bases). The V gene's germline CDR1 is MNHNS and CDR2 SASEGT. Trimming shortened V by 3 bases and J by 4 bases, and 12 bases separated the two germline ends. There are 14 residues in the CDR3.